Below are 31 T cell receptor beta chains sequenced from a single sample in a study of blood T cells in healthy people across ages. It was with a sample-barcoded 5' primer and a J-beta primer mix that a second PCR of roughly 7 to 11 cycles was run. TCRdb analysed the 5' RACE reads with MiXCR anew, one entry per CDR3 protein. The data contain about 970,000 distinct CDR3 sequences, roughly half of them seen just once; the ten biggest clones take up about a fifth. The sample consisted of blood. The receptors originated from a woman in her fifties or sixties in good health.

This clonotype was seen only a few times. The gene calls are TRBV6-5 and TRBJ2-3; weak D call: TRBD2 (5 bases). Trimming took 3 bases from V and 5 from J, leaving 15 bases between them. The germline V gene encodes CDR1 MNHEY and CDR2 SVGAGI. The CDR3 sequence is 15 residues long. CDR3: CASSYGSSIIDTQYF. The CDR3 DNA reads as TGTGCCAGCAGTTATGGGAGCAGTATTATAGATACGCAGTATTTT.

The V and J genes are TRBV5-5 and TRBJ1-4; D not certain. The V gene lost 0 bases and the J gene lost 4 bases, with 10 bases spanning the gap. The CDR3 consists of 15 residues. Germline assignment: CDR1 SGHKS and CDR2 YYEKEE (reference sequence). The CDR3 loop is CASSLVSAGNEKLFF. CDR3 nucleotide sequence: TGTGCCAGCAGCTTGGTGTCAGCCGGTAATGAAAAACTGTTTTTT. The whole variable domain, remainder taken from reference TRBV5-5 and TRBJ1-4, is DAGVTQSPTHLIKTRGQQVTLRCSPISGHKSVSWYQQVLGQGPQFIFQYYEKEERGRGNFPDRFSARQFPNYSSELNVNALLLGDSALYLCASSLVSAGNEKLFFGSGTQLSVL.

The CDR3 here is CASSQGDRQNQPQHF. CDR3 bases: TGTGCCAGCAGCCAAGGCGACAGACAAAATCAGCCCCAGCATTTT. V is TRBV4-2 and J is TRBJ1-5, with a possible D match to TRBD1 (5 bases). Germline V gives CDR1 LGHNA, CDR2 YNFKEQ. The CDR3 runs 15 residues. The germline V and J ends were trimmed by 1 base and 4 bases, with 11 bases remaining between them.

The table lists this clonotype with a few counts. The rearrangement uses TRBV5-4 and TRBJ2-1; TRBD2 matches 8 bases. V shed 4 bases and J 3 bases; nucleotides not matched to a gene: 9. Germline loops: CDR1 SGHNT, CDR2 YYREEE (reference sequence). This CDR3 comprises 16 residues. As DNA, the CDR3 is TGTGCCAGCAGCCCCGGAGGCACTAGCGGCTACAATGAGCAGTTCTTC. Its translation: CASSPGGTSGYNEQFF.

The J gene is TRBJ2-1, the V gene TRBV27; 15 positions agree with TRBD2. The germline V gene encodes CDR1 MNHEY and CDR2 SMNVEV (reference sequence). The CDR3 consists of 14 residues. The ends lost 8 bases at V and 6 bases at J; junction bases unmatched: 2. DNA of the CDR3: TGTGCCAGCGGGGGACTAGCGGGAGGCAATGAGCAGTTCTTC. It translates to CASGGLAGGNEQFF.

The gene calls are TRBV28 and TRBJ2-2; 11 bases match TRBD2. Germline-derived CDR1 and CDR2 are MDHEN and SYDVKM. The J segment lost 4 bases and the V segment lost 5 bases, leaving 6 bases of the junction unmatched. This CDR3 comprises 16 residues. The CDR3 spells CASSRRLAGITGELFF. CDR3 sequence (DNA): TGTGCCAGCAGTAGACGACTAGCGGGAATCACCGGGGAGCTGTTTTTT. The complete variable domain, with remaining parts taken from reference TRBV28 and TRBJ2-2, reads DVKVTQSSRYLVKRTGEKVFLECVQDMDHENMFWYRQDPGLGLRLIYFSYDVKMKEKGDIPEGYSVSREKKERFSLILESASTNQTSMYLCASSRRLAGITGELFFGEGSRLTVL.

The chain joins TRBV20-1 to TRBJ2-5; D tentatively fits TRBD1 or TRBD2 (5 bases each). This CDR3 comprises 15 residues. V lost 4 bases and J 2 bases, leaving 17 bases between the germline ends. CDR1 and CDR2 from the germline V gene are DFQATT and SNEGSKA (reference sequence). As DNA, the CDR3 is TGCAGTGCTACCCGACGGGGCGGGTCGCAAGAGACCCAGTACTTC. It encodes CSATRRGGSQETQYF.

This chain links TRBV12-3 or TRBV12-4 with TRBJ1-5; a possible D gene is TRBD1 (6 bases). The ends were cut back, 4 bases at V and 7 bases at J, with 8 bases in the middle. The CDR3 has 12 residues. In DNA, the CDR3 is TGTGCCAGCAGTTGGGGGCGACAGCCCCAGCATTTT. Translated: CASSWGRQPQHF.

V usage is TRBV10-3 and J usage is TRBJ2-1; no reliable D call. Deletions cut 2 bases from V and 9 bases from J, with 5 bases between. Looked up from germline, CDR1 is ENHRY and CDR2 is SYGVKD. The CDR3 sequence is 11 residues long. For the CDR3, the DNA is TGTGCCATCAGTGAGATGTTTGAGCAGTTCTTC. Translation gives CAISEMFEQFF.

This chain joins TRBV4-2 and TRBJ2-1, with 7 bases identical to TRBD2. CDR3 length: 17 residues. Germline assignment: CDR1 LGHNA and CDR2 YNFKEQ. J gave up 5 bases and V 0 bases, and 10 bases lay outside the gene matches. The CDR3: CASSQDLTTGGNNEQFF. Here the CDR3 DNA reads TGTGCCAGCAGCCAAGATTTGACAACGGGGGGAAACAATGAGCAGTTCTTC.

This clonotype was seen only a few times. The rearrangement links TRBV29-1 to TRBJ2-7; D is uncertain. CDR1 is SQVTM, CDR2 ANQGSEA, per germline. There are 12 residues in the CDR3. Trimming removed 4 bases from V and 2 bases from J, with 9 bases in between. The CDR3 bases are TGCAGCGTTGGGGAACCTACCTACGAGCAGTACTTC. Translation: CSVGEPTYEQYF.

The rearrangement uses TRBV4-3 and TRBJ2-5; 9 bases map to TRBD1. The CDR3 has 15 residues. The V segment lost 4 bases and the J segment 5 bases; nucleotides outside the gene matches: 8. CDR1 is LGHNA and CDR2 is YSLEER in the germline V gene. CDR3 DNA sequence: TGCGCCAGCAGCCTTGGGACAGGGCGGATGGAGACCCAGTACTTC. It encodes CASSLGTGRMETQYF.

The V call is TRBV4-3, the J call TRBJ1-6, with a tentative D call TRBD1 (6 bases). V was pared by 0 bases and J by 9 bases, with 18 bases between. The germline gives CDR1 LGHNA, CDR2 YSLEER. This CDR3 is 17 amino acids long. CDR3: CASSQEQQGLLSSPLHF. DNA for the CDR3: TGCGCCAGCAGCCAAGAACAACAGGGACTTTTGAGTTCACCCCTCCACTTT.

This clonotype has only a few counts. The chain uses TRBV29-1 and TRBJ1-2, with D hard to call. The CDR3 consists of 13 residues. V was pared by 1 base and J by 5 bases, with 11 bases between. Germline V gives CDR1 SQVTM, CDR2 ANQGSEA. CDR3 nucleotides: TGCAGCGTTGAAGCGGGGAATCGGTATGGCTACACCTTC. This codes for CSVEAGNRYGYTF.

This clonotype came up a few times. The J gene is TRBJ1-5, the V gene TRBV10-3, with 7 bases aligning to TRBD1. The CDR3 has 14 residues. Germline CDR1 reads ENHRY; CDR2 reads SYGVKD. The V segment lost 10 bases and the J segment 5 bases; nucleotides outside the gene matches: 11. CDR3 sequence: CATQSGQDDQPQHF. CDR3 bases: TGTGCCACCCAATCCGGACAGGACGATCAGCCCCAGCATTTT.

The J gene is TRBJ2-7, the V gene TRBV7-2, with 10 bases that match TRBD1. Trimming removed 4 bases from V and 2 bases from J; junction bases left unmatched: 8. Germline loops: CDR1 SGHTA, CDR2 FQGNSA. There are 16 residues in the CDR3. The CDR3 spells CASSSWPTGGAYEQYF. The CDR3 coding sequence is TGTGCCAGCAGCTCCTGGCCGACAGGGGGCGCCTACGAGCAGTACTTC.

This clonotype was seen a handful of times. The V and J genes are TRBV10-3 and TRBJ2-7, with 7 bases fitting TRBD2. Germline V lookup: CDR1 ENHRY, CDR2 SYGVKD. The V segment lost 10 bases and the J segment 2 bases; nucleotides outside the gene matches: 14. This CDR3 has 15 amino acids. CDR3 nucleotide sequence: TGTGCCACCCAGGAGCCGGCGGGAGTCACCTACGAGCAGTACTTC. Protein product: CATQEPAGVTYEQYF.

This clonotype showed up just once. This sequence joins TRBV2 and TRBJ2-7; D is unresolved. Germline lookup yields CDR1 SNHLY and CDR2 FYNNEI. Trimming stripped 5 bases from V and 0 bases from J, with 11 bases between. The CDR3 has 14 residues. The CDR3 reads CASSITELSYEQYF. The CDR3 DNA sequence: TGTGCCAGCAGTATTACAGAGCTCTCCTACGAGCAGTACTTC.

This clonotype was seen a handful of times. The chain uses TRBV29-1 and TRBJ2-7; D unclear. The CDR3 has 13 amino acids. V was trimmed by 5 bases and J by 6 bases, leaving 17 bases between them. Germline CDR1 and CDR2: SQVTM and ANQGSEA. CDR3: CSVQQQSAREQYF. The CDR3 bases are TGCAGCGTTCAGCAACAGTCCGCGCGCGAGCAGTACTTC.

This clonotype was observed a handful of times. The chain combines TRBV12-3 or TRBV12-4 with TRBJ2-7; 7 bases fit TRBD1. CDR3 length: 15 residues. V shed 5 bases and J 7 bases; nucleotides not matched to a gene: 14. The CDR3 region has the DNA TGTGCCAGCAGTATATACACAGGGGCCCAAGGAGAGCAGTACTTC. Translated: CASSIYTGAQGEQYF.

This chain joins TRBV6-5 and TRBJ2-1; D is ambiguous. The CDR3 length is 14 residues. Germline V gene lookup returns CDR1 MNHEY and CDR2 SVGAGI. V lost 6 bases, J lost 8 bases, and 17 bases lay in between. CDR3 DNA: TGTGCCAGCAGCTACGACGGACGTCTCGATGAGCAGTTCTTC. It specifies CASSYDGRLDEQFF.

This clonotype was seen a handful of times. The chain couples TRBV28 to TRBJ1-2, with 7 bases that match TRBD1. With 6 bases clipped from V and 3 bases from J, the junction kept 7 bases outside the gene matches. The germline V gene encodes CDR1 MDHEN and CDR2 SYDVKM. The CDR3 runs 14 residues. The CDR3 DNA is TGTGCCAGCAGCACTACAGGGGCCCACTATGGCTACACCTTC. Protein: CASSTTGAHYGYTF.

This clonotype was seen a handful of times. The CDR3 region is CASRRFTGLAGGDTQYF. DNA of the CDR3: TGCGCCAGCAGACGATTTACCGGACTAGCGGGAGGAGATACGCAGTATTTT. This chain joins TRBV4-1 and TRBJ2-3, with 14 bases matching TRBD2. V dropped 6 bases and J dropped 5; count of bases not matched to a gene: 10. CDR1 MGHRA and CDR2 YSYEKL come from the germline V gene. The CDR3 extends over 17 amino acids.

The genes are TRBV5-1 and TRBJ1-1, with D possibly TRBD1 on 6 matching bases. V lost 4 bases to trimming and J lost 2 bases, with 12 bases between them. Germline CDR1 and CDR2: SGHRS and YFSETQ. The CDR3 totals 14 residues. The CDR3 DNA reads TGCGCCAGCAGCCCGGGACACATAAACACTGAAGCTTTCTTT. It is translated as CASSPGHINTEAFF.

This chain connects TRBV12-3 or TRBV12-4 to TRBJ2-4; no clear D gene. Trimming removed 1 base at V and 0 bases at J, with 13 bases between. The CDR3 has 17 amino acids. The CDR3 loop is CASSLERAMRAKNIQYF. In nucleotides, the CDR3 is TGTGCCAGCAGTTTAGAAAGGGCGATGAGAGCCAAAAACATTCAGTACTTC.

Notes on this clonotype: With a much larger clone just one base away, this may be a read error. CDR3 coding DNA: TGCAGCGTTGTTAATGACCTGGGTGGGACCCAGTTCTTC. It yields the protein CSVVNDLGGTQFF. The rearrangement links TRBV29-1 to TRBJ2-1, with D perhaps being TRBD1 or TRBD2 (5 bases each). The length of the CDR3 is 13 residues. CDR1 and CDR2 from the germline V gene are SQVTM and ANQGSEA. V was cut by 4 bases and J by 13 bases, with 20 bases left in between.

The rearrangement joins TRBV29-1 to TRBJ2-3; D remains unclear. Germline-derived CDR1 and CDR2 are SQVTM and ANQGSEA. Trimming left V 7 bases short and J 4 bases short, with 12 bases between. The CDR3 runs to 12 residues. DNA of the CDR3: TGCAGCGCCTGGCGACGGGCAGATACGCAGTATTTT. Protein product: CSAWRRADTQYF.

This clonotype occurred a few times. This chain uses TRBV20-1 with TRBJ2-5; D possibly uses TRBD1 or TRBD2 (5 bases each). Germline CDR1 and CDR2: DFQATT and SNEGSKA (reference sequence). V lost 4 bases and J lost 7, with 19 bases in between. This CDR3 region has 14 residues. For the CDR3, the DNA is TGCAGTGCTACAAGGGGCGGGCTCGAAAGGACCCAGTACTTC. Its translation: CSATRGGLERTQYF.

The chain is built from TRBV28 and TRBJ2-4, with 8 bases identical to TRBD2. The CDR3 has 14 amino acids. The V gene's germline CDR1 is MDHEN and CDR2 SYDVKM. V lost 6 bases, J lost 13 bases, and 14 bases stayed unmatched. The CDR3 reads CASRNPGGLREQYF. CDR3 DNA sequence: TGTGCCAGCAGAAATCCGGGGGGGCTCCGGGAGCAGTACTTC.

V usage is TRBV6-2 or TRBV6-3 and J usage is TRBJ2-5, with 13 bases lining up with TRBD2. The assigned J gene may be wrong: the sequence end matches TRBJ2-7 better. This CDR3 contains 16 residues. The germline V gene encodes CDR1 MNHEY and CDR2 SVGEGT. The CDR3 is CASSSVRTSGSCEQYF. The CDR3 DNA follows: TGTGCCAGCAGTTCGGTCCGGACTAGCGGGAGTTGCGAGCAGTACTTC.

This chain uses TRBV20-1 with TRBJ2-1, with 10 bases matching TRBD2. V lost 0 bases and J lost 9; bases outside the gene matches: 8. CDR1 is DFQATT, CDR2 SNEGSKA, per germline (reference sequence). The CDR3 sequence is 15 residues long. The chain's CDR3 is CSARDRTSGVTEQFF. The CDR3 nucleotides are TGCAGTGCTAGAGATCGGACTAGCGGTGTGACTGAGCAGTTCTTC.